The next 5 T cell receptor beta chains were all read from a single sample in a study of blood T cell repertoires in COVID-19. Assay: immunoSEQ multiplex PCR; the TCRdb copy retains only in-frame clones and omits some. The table has 250,000 to 300,000 clones, approximately 85% seen once. What was sequenced was PBMCs or T cells enriched from blood (not recorded which). The source is a woman between 50 and 59 years old who had recovered from COVID-19.

J is TRBJ1-4 and V is TRBV29-1; no definite D call. V dropped 7 bases and J dropped 5 bases, with 11 bases sitting between them. CDR3 size: 12 residues. Per germline, CDR1 SQVTM and CDR2 ANQGSEA. The CDR3 sequence: CSALHGNEKLFF. CDR3 bases: TGCAGCGCCCTCCATGGCAATGAAAAACTGTTTTTT.

The chain couples TRBV2 to TRBJ1-5; 8 nucleotides match TRBD1. The CDR3 extends over 15 amino acids. The junction had 6 bases not matched to a gene; V was cut back by 5 bases and J by 3 bases. Germline V gene lookup returns CDR1 SNHLY and CDR2 FYNNEI. The DNA of the CDR3 is TGTGCCAGCAGTCCGGACAGGGCGACCAATCAGCCCCAGCATTTT. Encoded protein: CASSPDRATNQPQHF.

This clone came up once. The DNA of the CDR3 is TGTGCCAGCAGCCACAGGGATAGCACAGATACGCAGTATTTT. Translated: CASSHRDSTDTQYF. The J gene is TRBJ2-3, the V gene TRBV27, with D tentatively TRBD1 (6 bases). The CDR3 has 14 residues. V lost 6 bases and J lost 0, with 10 bases in between. Germline V gives CDR1 MNHEY, CDR2 SMNVEV (reference sequence).

The V call is TRBV12-3 or TRBV12-4, the J call TRBJ2-1; D is undetermined. The CDR3 has 12 residues. Trimming shortened V by 3 bases and J by 6 bases, and 6 bases separated the two germline ends. CDR3 sequence: CASSFRGNEQFF. As DNA, the CDR3 is TGTGCCAGCAGTTTCCGCGGCAATGAGCAGTTCTTC.

The CDR3 loop is CASRIPGNTEAFF. The CDR3 DNA follows: TGTGCCAGCAGAATCCCAGGGAACACTGAAGCTTTCTTT. The rearrangement joins TRBV6-5 to TRBJ1-1; unclear D gene. This CDR3 comprises 13 residues. Trimming shortened V by 6 bases and J by 1 base, and 9 bases separated the two germline ends. Germline CDR1 reads MNHEY; CDR2 reads SVGAGI.